A selection of T cell receptor beta chains follows, all from one sample in a study of cytomegalovirus exposure and HLA in healthy donors. This table comes from immunoSEQ multiplex PCR, and its TCRdb copy is limited to in-frame clones, with some not included. The sample shows about 150,000 clones, approximately 85% of them seen only once. Source material: PBMCs. The receptors derive from a girl under 18 in good health and CMV-seropositive. The CDR3 runs from the conserved cysteine through the conserved F or W. The D gene is left open where the match is weak. Size is stated for part of the rows, as once, few or many counts, or as a class when the clone is expanded.

NA,TRBV20-1,TRBJ2-1,NA,CSASKRSEQFF,TGCAGTGCTAGCAAGAGGAGTGAGCAGTTCTTC
NA,TRBV2,TRBJ1-1,TRBD1,CASSERDLGQGMNTEAFF,TGTGCCAGCAGTGAAAGGGATTTAGGACAGGGCATGAACACTGAAGCTTTCTTT
NA,TRBV10-1,TRBJ2-5,NA,CASSDGTDEETQYF,TGCGCCAGCAGTGATGGGACTGATGAAGAGACCCAGTACTTC
NA,TRBV9,TRBJ1-1,TRBD1,CASSVDRGTAFF,TGTGCCAGCAGCGTCGACAGGGGGACAGCTTTCTTT
NA,TRBV7-8,TRBJ2-1,TRBD2,CASSALAGRSYNEQFF,TGTGCCAGCAGCGCCCTAGCGGGGCGCTCCTACAATGAGCAGTTCTTC
NA,TRBV5-1,TRBJ2-5,NA,CASSLRGTQETQYF,TGCGCCAGCAGCTTGAGGGGTACCCAAGAGACCCAGTACTTC
NA,TRBV30,TRBJ2-7,NA,CAWSVGPYKGEQYF,TGTGCCTGGAGTGTGGGGCCGTACAAAGGCGAGCAGTACTTC
NA,TRBV30,TRBJ2-7,NA,CAWSQRYAPTGEQYF,TGTGCCTGGAGTCAGAGGTATGCACCGACGGGTGAGCAGTACTTC
NA,TRBV20-1,TRBJ1-2,NA,CSATLRGGYTF,TGCAGTGCCACTCTCAGGGGCGGCTACACCTTC
NA,TRBV7-2,TRBJ1-1,TRBD1,CASSWGQGWNTEAFF,TGTGCCAGCAGCTGGGGACAGGGGTGGAACACTGAAGCTTTCTTT
NA,TRBV30,TRBJ1-1,NA,CAWSSGFRTEAFF,TGTGCCTGGAGTTCAGGGTTCAGGACTGAAGCTTTCTTT
NA,TRBV29-1,TRBJ2-5,TRBD2,CSVGGVGGRETQYF,TGCAGCGTGGGGGGGGTGGGGGGAAGAGAGACCCAGTACTTC
NA,TRBV2,TRBJ2-4,NA,CASSEFGENIQYF,TGTGCCAGCAGTGAATTCGGTGAAAACATTCAGTACTTC
once,TRBV5-6,TRBJ2-5,NA,CASSLLVNGLMETQYF,TGTGCCAGCAGCTTGTTAGTCAACGGTTTGATGGAGACCCAGTACTTC
NA,TRBV5-4,TRBJ2-2,TRBD1,CASSLDRERDGELFF,TGTGCCAGCAGCCTGGACAGGGAAAGGGACGGGGAGCTGTTTTTT
few,TRBV15,TRBJ2-3,TRBD2,CATSRAAGGSDTQYF,TGTGCCACCAGCAGAGCAGCGGGGGGTTCAGATACGCAGTATTTT
NA,TRBV5-1,TRBJ1-1,NA,CASRGVLNTEAFF,TGCGCCAGCAGGGGAGTGCTGAACACTGAAGCTTTCTTT
medium-sized,TRBV7-9,TRBJ1-1,NA,CASSIQTGNTEAFF,TGTGCCAGCAGCATTCAGACAGGGAACACTGAAGCTTTCTTT
NA,TRBV6-1,TRBJ2-7,NA,CASSVRQYPWDEQYF,TGTGCCAGCAGTGTCCGACAGTACCCTTGGGACGAGCAGTACTTC